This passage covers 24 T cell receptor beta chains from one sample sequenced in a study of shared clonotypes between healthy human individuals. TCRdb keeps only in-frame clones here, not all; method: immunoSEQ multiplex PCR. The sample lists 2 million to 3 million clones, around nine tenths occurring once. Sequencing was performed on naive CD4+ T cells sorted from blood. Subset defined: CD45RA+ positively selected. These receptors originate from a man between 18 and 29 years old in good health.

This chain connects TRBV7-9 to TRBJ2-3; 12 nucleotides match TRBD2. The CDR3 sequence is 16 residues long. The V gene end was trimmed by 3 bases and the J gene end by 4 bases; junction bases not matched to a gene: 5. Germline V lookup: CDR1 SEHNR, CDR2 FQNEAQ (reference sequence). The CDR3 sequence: CASSLSSGRASDTQYF. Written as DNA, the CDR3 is TGTGCCAGCAGCTTGTCTAGCGGGAGGGCCTCAGATACGCAGTATTTT.

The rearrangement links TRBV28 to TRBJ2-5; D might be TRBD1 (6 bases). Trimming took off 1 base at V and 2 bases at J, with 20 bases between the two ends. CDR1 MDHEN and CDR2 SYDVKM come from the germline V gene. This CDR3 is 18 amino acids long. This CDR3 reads CASSLSLTGASAQETQYF. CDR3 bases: TGTGCCAGCAGTTTATCCCTGACAGGAGCGTCCGCACAAGAGACCCAGTACTTC.

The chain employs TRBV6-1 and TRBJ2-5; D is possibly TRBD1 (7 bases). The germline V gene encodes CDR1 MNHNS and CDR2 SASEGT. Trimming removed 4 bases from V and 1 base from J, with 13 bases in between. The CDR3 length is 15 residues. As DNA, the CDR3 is TGTGCCAGCAGTGTACAGGGGACTGTCCAAGAGACCCAGTACTTC. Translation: CASSVQGTVQETQYF.

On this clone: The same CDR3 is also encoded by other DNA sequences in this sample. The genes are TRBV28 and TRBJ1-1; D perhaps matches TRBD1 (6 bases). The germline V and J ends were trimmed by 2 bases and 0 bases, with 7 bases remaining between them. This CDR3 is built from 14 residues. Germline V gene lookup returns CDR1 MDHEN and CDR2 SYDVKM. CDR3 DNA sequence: TGTGCCAGCAGTTTAAGGACAGTGAACACTGAAGCTTTCTTT. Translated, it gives CASSLRTVNTEAFF.

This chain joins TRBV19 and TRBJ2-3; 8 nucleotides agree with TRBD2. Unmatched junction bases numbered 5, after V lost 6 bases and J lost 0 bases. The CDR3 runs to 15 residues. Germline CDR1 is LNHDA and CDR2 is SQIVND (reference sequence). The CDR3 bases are TGTGCCAGTAGGCTAGCGGGTACTAGCACAGATACGCAGTATTTT. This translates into CASRLAGTSTDTQYF. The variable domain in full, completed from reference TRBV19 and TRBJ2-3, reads DGGITQSPKYLFRKEGQNVTLSCEQNLNHDAMYWYRQDPGQGLRLIYYSQIVNDFQKGDIAEGYSVSREKKESFPLTVTSAQKNPTAFYLCASRLAGTSTDTQYFGPGTRLTVL.

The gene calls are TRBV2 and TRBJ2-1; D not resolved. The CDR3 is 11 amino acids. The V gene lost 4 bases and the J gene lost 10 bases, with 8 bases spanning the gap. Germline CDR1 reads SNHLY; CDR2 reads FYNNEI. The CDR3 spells CASSVPWEQFF. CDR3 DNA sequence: TGTGCCAGCAGTGTGCCCTGGGAGCAGTTCTTC.

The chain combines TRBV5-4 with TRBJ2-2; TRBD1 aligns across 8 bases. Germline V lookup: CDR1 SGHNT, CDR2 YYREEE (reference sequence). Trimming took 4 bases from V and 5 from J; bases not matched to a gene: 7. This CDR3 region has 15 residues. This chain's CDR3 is CASSRGQGRTGELFF. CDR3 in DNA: TGTGCCAGCAGCCGTGGACAGGGACGGACCGGGGAGCTGTTTTTT. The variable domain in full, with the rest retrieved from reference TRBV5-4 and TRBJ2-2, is ETGVTQSPTHLIKTRGQQVTLRCSSQSGHNTVSWYQQALGQGPQFIFQYYREEENGRGNFPPRFSGLQFPNYSSELNVNALELDDSALYLCASSRGQGRTGELFFGEGSRLTVL.

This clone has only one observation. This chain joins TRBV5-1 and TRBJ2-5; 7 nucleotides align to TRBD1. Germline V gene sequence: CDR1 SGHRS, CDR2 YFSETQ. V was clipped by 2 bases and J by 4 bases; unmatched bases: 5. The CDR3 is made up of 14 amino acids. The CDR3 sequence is CASSFRAGGETQYF. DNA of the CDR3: TGCGCCAGCAGCTTTAGGGCAGGGGGAGAGACCCAGTACTTC.

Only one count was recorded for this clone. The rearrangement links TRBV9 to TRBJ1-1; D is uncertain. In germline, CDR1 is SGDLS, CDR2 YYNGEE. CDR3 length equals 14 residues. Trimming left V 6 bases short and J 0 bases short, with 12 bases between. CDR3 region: CASTREGVNTEAFF. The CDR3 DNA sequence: TGTGCCAGCACTCGGGAAGGAGTGAACACTGAAGCTTTCTTT. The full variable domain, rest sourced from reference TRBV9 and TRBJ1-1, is DSGVTQTPKHLITATGQRVTLRCSPRSGDLSVYWYQQSLDQGLQFLIQYYNGEERAKGNILERFSAQQFPDLHSELNLSSLELGDSALYFCASTREGVNTEAFFGQGTRLTVV.

The CDR3 is CASSWGVAETQYF. The CDR3 DNA follows: TGTGCCAGCAGCTGGGGGGTCGCGGAGACCCAGTACTTC. The gene calls are TRBV7-2 and TRBJ2-5, with D perhaps TRBD2 (6 bases). The V end lost 4 bases, the J end lost 5 bases, and 11 bases lay between the germline ends. The length of the CDR3 is 13 residues. Germline V CDR1 and CDR2: SGHTA, FQGNSA.

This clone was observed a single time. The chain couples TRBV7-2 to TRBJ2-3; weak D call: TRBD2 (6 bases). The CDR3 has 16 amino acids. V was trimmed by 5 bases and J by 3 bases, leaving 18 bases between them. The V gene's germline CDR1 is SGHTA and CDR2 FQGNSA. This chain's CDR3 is CASSPYTGGLTDTQYF. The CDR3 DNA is TGTGCCAGCAGCCCGTACACCGGGGGTTTGACAGATACGCAGTATTTT. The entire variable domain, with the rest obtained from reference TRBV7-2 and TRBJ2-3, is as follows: GAGVSQSPSNKVTEKGKDVELRCDPISGHTALYWYRQSLGQGLEFLIYFQGNSAPDKSGLPSDRFSAERTGGSVSTLTIQRTQQEDSAVYLCASSPYTGGLTDTQYFGPGTRLTVL.

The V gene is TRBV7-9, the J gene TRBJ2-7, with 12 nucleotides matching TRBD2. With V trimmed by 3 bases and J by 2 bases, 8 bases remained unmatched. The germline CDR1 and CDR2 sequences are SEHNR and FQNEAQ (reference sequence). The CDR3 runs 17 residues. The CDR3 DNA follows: TGTGCCAGCAGCTTCCACCGGACTAGCGGGACTCCCTACGAGCAGTACTTC. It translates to CASSFHRTSGTPYEQYF.

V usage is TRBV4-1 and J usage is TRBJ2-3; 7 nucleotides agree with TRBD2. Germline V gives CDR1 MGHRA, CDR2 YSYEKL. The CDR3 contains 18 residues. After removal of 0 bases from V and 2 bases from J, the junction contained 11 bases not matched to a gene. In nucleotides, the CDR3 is TGCGCCAGCAGCCAAGACCCGGAGGGCGGGGGTTTCACAGATACGCAGTATTTT. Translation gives CASSQDPEGGGFTDTQYF.

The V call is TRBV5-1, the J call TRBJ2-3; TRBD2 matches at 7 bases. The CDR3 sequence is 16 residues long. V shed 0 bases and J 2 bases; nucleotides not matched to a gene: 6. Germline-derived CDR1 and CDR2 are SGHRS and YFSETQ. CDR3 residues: CASSLDRLAHTDTQYF. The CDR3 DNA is TGCGCCAGCAGCTTGGATAGACTAGCCCACACAGATACGCAGTATTTT.

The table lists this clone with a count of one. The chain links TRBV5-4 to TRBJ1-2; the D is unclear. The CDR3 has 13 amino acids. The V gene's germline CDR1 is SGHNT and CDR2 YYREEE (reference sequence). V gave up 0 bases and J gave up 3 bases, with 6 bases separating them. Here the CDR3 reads CASSLETDYGYTF. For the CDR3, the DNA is TGTGCCAGCAGCTTGGAAACAGACTATGGCTACACCTTC.

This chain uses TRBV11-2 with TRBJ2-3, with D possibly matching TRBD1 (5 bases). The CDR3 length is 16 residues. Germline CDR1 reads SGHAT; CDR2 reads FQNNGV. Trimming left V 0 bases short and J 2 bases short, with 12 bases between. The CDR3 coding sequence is TGTGCCAGCAGCTTAGAGCAGGGCCGACTCACAGATACGCAGTATTTT. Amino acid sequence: CASSLEQGRLTDTQYF.

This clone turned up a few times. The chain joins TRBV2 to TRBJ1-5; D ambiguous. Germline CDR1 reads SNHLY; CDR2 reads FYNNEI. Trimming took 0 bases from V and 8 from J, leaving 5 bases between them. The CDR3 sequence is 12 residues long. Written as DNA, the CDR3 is TGTGCCAGCAGTGAAGCTACTGAGCCCCAGCATTTT. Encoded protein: CASSEATEPQHF.

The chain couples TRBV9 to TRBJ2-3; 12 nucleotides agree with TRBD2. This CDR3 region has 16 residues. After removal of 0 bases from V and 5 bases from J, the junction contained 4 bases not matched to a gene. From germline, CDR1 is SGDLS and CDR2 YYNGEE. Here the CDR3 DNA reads TGTGCCAGCAGCGTAGGGACTAGCGGGGTTCAAGATACGCAGTATTTT. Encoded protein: CASSVGTSGVQDTQYF. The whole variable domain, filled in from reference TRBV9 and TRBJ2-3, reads DSGVTQTPKHLITATGQRVTLRCSPRSGDLSVYWYQQSLDQGLQFLIQYYNGEERAKGNILERFSAQQFPDLHSELNLSSLELGDSALYFCASSVGTSGVQDTQYFGPGTRLTVL.

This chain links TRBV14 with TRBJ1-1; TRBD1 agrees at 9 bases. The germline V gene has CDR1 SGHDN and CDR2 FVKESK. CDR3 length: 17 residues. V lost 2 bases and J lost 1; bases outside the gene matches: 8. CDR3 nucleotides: TGTGCCAGCAGCCAACTGAGGACAGGGGCCCCGAACACTGAAGCTTTCTTT. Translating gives CASSQLRTGAPNTEAFF.

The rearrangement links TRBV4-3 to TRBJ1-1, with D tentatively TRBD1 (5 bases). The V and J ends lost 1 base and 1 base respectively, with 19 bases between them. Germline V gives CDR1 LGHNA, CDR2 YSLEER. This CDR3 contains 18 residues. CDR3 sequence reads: CASSQGPGGEITNTEAFF. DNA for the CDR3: TGCGCCAGCAGCCAAGGACCCGGGGGGGAAATAACGAACACTGAAGCTTTCTTT.

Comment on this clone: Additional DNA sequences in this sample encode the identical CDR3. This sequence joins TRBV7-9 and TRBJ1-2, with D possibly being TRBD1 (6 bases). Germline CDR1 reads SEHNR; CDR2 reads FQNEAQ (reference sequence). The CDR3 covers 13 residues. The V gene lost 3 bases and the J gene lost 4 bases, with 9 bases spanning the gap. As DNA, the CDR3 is TGTGCCAGCAGCTTGAGAGGGGGCTATGGCTACACCTTC. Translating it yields CASSLRGGYGYTF.

CDR3 protein: CASSQDSTVEQFF. DNA of the CDR3: TGCGCCAGCAGCCAAGATAGTACGGTTGAGCAGTTCTTC. The chain links TRBV4-3 to TRBJ2-1; D not resolved. The germline V gene has CDR1 LGHNA and CDR2 YSLEER. The CDR3 length is 13 residues. Trimming removed 0 bases from V and 9 bases from J, with 9 bases in between.

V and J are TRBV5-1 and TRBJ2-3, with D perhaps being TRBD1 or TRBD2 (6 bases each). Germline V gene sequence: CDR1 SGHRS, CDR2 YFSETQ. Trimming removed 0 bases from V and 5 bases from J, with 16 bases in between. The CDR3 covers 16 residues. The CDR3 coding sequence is TGCGCCAGCAGCTTGGGGCAGGGGAGGCCCCAAGATACGCAGTATTTT. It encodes CASSLGQGRPQDTQYF. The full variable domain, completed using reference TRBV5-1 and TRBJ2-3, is KAGVTQTPRYLIKTRGQQVTLSCSPISGHRSVSWYQQTPGQGLQFLFEYFSETQRNKGNFPGRFSGRQFSNSRSEMNVSTLELGDSALYLCASSLGQGRPQDTQYFGPGTRLTVL.

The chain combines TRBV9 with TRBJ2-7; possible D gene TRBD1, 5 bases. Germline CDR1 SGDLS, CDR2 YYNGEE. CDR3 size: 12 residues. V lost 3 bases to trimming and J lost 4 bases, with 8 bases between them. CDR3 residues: CASSAQGYEQYF. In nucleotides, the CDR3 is TGTGCCAGCAGCGCTCAGGGTTACGAGCAGTACTTC.